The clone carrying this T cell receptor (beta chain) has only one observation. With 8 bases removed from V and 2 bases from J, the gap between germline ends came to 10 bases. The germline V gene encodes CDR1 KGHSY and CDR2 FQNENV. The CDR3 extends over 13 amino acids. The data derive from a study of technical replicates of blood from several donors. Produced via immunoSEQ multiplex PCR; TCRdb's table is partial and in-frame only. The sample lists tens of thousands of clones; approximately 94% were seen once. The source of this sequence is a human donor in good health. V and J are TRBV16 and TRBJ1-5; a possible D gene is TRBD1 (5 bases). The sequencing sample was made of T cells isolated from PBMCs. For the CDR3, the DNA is TGTGCCAGCGATCCGGGGGGCAATCAGCCCCAGCATTTT. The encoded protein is CASDPGGNQPQHF. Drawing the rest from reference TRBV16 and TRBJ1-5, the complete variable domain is GEEVAQTPKHLVRGEGQKAKLYCAPIKGHSYVFWYQQVLKNEFKFLISFQNENVFDETGMPKERFSAKCLPNSPCSLEIQATKLEDSAVYFCASDPGGNQPQHFGDGTRLSIL.